This T cell receptor (beta chain) stems from a study of blood T cell repertoires in COVID-19. Study as a whole: Collection of acute and convalescent COVID-19 samples took place in the United States, Italy and Spain. From T cells, B-cell-depleted T cells, or PBMCs came the material, which was cDNA or gDNA.

This CDR3 spans 19 amino acids. With V trimmed by 2 bases and J by 4 bases, 18 bases remained unmatched. Germline CDR1 LNHDA, CDR2 SQIVND (reference sequence). Authors' processing steps: The assay estimated nucleated cells by amplifying reference gene primers. Profiling relied on immunoSEQ multiplex PCR, and the TCRdb table lists in-frame clones only, not all of them. That table is the source of V, J and clone size, and D and trimming were worked out from the DNA. The sample includes tens of thousands of clones, 85% to 95% seen only once; the top ten take about 3.1%. Specimen: peripheral blood. This rearrangement joins TRBV19 to TRBJ2-5; TRBD2 matches 8 bases. The source is a man aged 50 to 60 with acute or convalescent COVID-19. The CDR3 loop is CASSIYHFSSGANIETQYF. Here the CDR3 DNA reads TGTGCCAGTAGTATATACCATTTCAGTAGCGGGGCCAATATAGAGACCCAGTACTTC.